Below, one TCR beta chain is given with its context. This sample is drawn from a study of blood T cell repertoires in COVID-19. Study summary: COVID-19 samples, acute and convalescent, were from the United States, Italy and Spain. Nucleic acid was either cDNA or gDNA, and it came from T cells, B-cell-depleted T cells, or PBMCs.

Authors' analysis steps: Nucleated cell number was recorded as an estimate derived from reference gene primer amplification. Using immunoSEQ multiplex PCR, the repertoire was profiled, and TCRdb retains in-frame clones only, with some absent. D and trimming come from the DNA, and the V and J calls and clone size come from that table. The sample includes 55,000 to 70,000 clones, 70% to 90% seen only once; the top ten take around 4%. Germline values: CDR1 MNHNY, CDR2 SVGAGI (reference sequence). The CDR3 is made up of 14 amino acids. V gave up 7 bases and J gave up 2 bases, with 12 bases separating them.

This chain connects TRBV6-6 to TRBJ2-1; TRBD2 might be the D (5 bases). The receptor comes from a man aged 50 or older with acute or convalescent COVID-19. Sequencing was done on a sample of peripheral blood. The CDR3 DNA sequence: TGTGCCAGCAATCGGAGGTTGACCTACAATGAGCAGTTCTTC. Its translation is CASNRRLTYNEQFF.